This T cell receptor (beta chain) was recovered during a study of T cell repertoires in cytomegalovirus infection. Study-level information: Public TCR beta signature analysis indicated the presence of both CMV infection and matching HLA type. Study results and limitations: Cumulative frequency (of public TCR beta family members) identified carriers of CMV plus the relevant HLA. HLA-C-restricted CMV clonotypes gave the most frequent clonotype in two of eight donors.

TCRdb re-called the reads with MiXCR, one entry per CDR3 protein. The sample gives 640,000 or so distinct CDR3 sequences, roughly 30% of which show up once; roughly 20% is in the top ten. Concerning this clonotype: Its antigen is unknown.

The sample here was cultured PBMCs, taken from culture after CMV antigen stimulation. The receptor's source is a human donor in good health (CMV status not recorded). Some clones in this sample may be carry-over from other donors' samples.

This CDR3 reads CASAWASSYNEQFF. CDR3 DNA sequence: TGTGCCAGCGCCTGGGCCAGCTCCTACAATGAGCAGTTCTTC. The rearrangement uses TRBV2 and TRBJ2-1; D is unclear. Germline-derived CDR1 and CDR2 are SNHLY and FYNNEI. CDR3 length: 14 amino acids. Trimming stripped 8 bases from V and 0 bases from J, with 11 bases between.